The T cell receptor beta chain described here comes from a study of shared clonotypes between healthy human individuals. Trimming at V came to 4 bases and at J to 5 bases, leaving 2 bases not matched to a gene. The CDR3 covers 14 residues. In germline, CDR1 is LNHNV, CDR2 YYDKDF (reference sequence). Study results and caveats: For naive CD4 cells, 5% to 6.5% of clonotypes were shared across a few donors.

In the authors' workflow: Quality scores were absent from the junction-only immunoSEQ sequences, so filtering differed. The assay was immunoSEQ multiplex PCR, and TCRdb's table has in-frame clones only and misses some. V and J calls plus clone size are reproduced from that table; the DNA served to infer D and trimming. Here the sample spans about 990,000 clones, approximately 80% being singletons. As concerns this clone: The antigen is unknown.

Sequencing used memory CD4+ T cells from PBMCs. Subset given: CD45RA-negative fraction. J is TRBJ2-3 and V is TRBV15; 11 bases map to TRBD2. The sequence was collected from a man between 18 and 29 years old in good health. Some clones in this sample may be carry-over from other donors' samples. The CDR3 DNA is TGTGCCACCAGCAAAGGACTAGCGGGAGATACGCAGTATTTT. Its protein is CATSKGLAGDTQYF.